This passage covers 25 T cell receptor beta chains from one sample sequenced in a study of regulatory T cells in long-lasting Graves disease. This sample's time point: newly diagnosed GD, antithyroid drugs for less than 3 months. With RNA extracted from PBMCs as input, the TCR library was made. Researchers made TCR beta libraries by using iRepertoire HTBI primers and running Arm-PCR on CDR3 regions. Via MiXCR, TCRdb re-called the multiplex PCR reads, giving one row per CDR3 protein. Among roughly 500,000 distinct CDR3 sequences listed, around 12% were seen once. The same sample was also used in a study of T cells in Graves' hyperthyroidism and ophthalmopathy.

Sequencing used peripheral blood mononuclear cells (PBMCs), obtained at new diagnosis, from a patient treated with antithyroid drugs. The receptors here all came from a woman in her twenties or thirties with Graves disease.

This clonotype was counted many times. This chain uses TRBV20-1 with TRBJ2-1, with 7 bases aligning to TRBD2. V lost 5 bases and J lost 7; bases outside the gene matches: 14. Germline V gives CDR1 DFQATT, CDR2 SNEGSKA (reference sequence). The CDR3 length is 15 residues. CDR3 loop: CSAVEVGGPANEQFF. In nucleotides, the CDR3 is TGCAGTGCTGTTGAGGTGGGAGGGCCGGCTAATGAGCAGTTCTTC.

This sequence joins TRBV19 and TRBJ2-1, with TRBD2 matching over 12 bases. The CDR3 extends over 18 amino acids. V was clipped by 7 bases and J by 2 bases; unmatched bases: 12. Germline CDR1 LNHDA, CDR2 SQIVND (reference sequence). The CDR3 loop is CASTITLLAGGPYNEQFF. The CDR3 DNA reads TGTGCCAGTACTATCACCCTCCTAGCGGGAGGGCCCTACAATGAGCAGTTCTTC.

In this sample, this clonotype turned up many times. The chain has TRBV7-9 and TRBJ2-7; 8 positions match TRBD1. CDR1 and CDR2 from the germline V gene are SEHNR and FQNEAQ (reference sequence). The CDR3 is 18 residues long. V shed 5 bases and J 6 bases; nucleotides not matched to a gene: 21. CDR3 in DNA: TGTGCCAGCAGCCCTCCCGGGACAGGTGTTGGTCGGGACTTCGAGCAGTACTTC. Protein: CASSPPGTGVGRDFEQYF.

This clonotype was picked up a small number of times. The chain joins TRBV6-1 to TRBJ2-3; D remains ambiguous. Trimming took 6 bases from V and 0 from J, leaving 10 bases between them. This CDR3 is built from 14 residues. Germline CDR1 and CDR2: MNHNS and SASEGT. CDR3 region: CASRASLSTDTQYF. The CDR3 nucleotides read TGTGCCAGCAGAGCTAGTCTTAGCACAGATACGCAGTATTTT.

This clonotype was recorded only once. This chain connects TRBV30 to TRBJ2-7; TRBD2 matches at 13 bases. This CDR3 region has 17 residues. Per the germline V gene, CDR1 is GTSNPN and CDR2 is SVGIG (reference sequence). V gave up 3 bases and J gave up 7 bases; unmatched junction bases: 15. CDR3 coding DNA: TGTGCCTGGAGCGAAGGATGGACTAGCGGGAGTGTATCGGAGCAGTACTTC. This sequence encodes CAWSEGWTSGSVSEQYF.

This clonotype came up a few times. For the CDR3, the DNA is TGTGCCAGCAGAGCCCAGGGGGCTGGAAACACCATATATTTT. As protein: CASRAQGAGNTIYF. The chain uses TRBV6-1 and TRBJ1-3; TRBD1 matches 7 bases. The CDR3 is made up of 14 amino acids. V lost 6 bases, J lost 2 bases, and 4 bases stayed unmatched. CDR1 and CDR2 (germline): MNHNS, SASEGT.

In this sample, this clonotype turned up many times. The chain couples TRBV5-8 to TRBJ1-1; 9 nucleotides agree with TRBD1. With 3 bases clipped from V and 7 bases from J, the junction kept 10 bases outside the gene matches. The CDR3 contains 15 residues. Germline assignment: CDR1 SGHTS and CDR2 YDEGEE. CDR3 coding DNA: TGTGCCAGCAGCTATGGGACAGGGAGGGTAGGTGAAGCTTTCTTT. This gives the protein CASSYGTGRVGEAFF.

This clonotype was detected ten times or more. The chain joins TRBV7-9 to TRBJ1-1, with 10 bases aligning to TRBD1. The CDR3 runs to 14 residues. V trimming: 0 bases; J trimming: 6 bases; junction bases outside the gene matches: 1. The germline gives CDR1 SEHNR, CDR2 FQNEAQ (reference sequence). The CDR3 sequence: CASSLADRGPEAFF. The CDR3 nucleotides are TGTGCCAGCAGCTTAGCTGACAGGGGGCCTGAAGCTTTCTTT.

This clonotype was picked up one time. A much larger clonotype is one base distant, so this may be a read error. This sequence joins TRBV6-5 and TRBJ2-7; possibly TRBD2 for D (5 bases). The CDR3 has 14 residues. CDR1 is MNHEY and CDR2 is SVGAGI in the germline V gene. The CDR3 loop reads CASSWTASTYERYF. CDR3 nucleotide sequence: TGTGCCAGCAGTTGGACTGCCTCCACCTACGAGCGGTACTTC.

This clonotype appeared many times. V gene TRBV7-8 combines with J gene TRBJ2-5; 10 nucleotides match TRBD1. This CDR3 is built from 17 residues. Germline V lookup: CDR1 SGHVS, CDR2 FQNEAQ. J lost 5 bases, V lost 1 base, and 10 bases had no gene match. This CDR3 is CASSLVRRQGAGETQYF. The CDR3 DNA reads TGTGCCAGCAGCTTAGTACGAAGACAGGGGGCCGGGGAGACCCAGTACTTC.

This clonotype has at least ten counts. The chain employs TRBV7-2 and TRBJ1-5; D perhaps matches TRBD1 (5 bases). Trimming shortened V by 2 bases and J by 7 bases, and 12 bases separated the two germline ends. This CDR3 has 14 amino acids. Germline loops: CDR1 SGHTA, CDR2 FQGNSA. CDR3 in amino acids: CASSLKTGWQPQHF. CDR3 DNA sequence: TGTGCCAGCAGCTTAAAAACAGGATGGCAGCCCCAGCATTTT.

At least ten counts were recorded for this clonotype. The chain combines TRBV11-1 with TRBJ2-3, with D perhaps matching TRBD2 (6 bases). This CDR3 contains 15 residues. In germline, CDR1 is SGHAT, CDR2 FQDESV (reference sequence). The V gene lost 5 bases and the J gene lost 2 bases, with 14 bases spanning the gap. Here the CDR3 DNA reads TGTGCCAGCAGCCCCTGGGCGGGGTCCACAGATACGCAGTATTTT. Translation gives CASSPWAGSTDTQYF.

This clonotype was detected many times. V and J are TRBV27 and TRBJ2-2; perhaps TRBD1 as D (6 bases). V was cut by 6 bases and J by 6 bases, with 11 bases left in between. Germline V gene data show CDR1 as MNHEY and CDR2 as SMNVEV (reference sequence). The CDR3 is made up of 13 amino acids. This chain's CDR3 is CASSLQGPGELFF. In nucleotides, the CDR3 is TGTGCCAGCAGCCTACAGGGTCCCGGGGAGCTGTTTTTT.

There are many counts of this clonotype. The chain carries TRBV9 and TRBJ2-3; D is perhaps TRBD2 (5 bases). With 7 bases removed from V and 6 bases from J, the gap between germline ends came to 9 bases. Germline loops: CDR1 SGDLS, CDR2 YYNGEE. This CDR3 spans 11 amino acids. The CDR3 sequence is CASGSWDTQYF. The CDR3 bases are TGTGCCAGCGGGAGTTGGGATACGCAGTATTTT. The full variable domain, in which reference TRBV9 and TRBJ2-3 provide the parts outside the CDR3, is DSGVTQTPKHLITATGQRVTLRCSPRSGDLSVYWYQQSLDQGLQFLIQYYNGEERAKGNILERFSAQQFPDLHSELNLSSLELGDSALYFCASGSWDTQYFGPGTRLTVL.

Many counts were recorded for this clonotype. This rearrangement joins TRBV4-2 to TRBJ2-7; 10 bases line up with TRBD2. J gave up 5 bases and V 0 bases, and 10 bases lay outside the gene matches. CDR1 and CDR2 from the germline V gene are LGHNA and YNFKEQ. The CDR3 extends over 17 amino acids. In DNA, the CDR3 is TGTGCCAGCAGCCAAGACCGTCTAGCGGGAGCATTGGACGAGCAGTACTTC. The encoded protein is CASSQDRLAGALDEQYF.

V and J are TRBV7-9 and TRBJ2-3, with 10 bases that match TRBD1. V lost 6 bases to trimming and J lost 2 bases; unmatched junction nucleotides: 5. In germline, CDR1 is SEHNR, CDR2 FQNEAQ (reference sequence). This CDR3 spans 15 amino acids. The CDR3 reads CASRAGTGVTDTQYF. CDR3 bases: TGTGCCAGCAGGGCCGGGACAGGGGTCACAGATACGCAGTATTTT.

Many counts were recorded for this clonotype. J is TRBJ2-1 and V is TRBV27, with a possible D match to TRBD2 (6 bases). The CDR3 covers 15 residues. The ends were cut back, 5 bases at V and 0 bases at J, with 11 bases in the middle. The V gene's germline CDR1 is MNHEY and CDR2 SMNVEV (reference sequence). The CDR3 DNA follows: TGTGCCAGCAGTGCGCAGCGGGTCTCCTACAATGAGCAGTTCTTC. This gives the protein CASSAQRVSYNEQFF.

This rearrangement joins TRBV28 to TRBJ1-2; D unclear. The CDR3 extends over 11 amino acids. V gave up 6 bases and J gave up 5 bases, with 7 bases separating them. Per germline, CDR1 MDHEN and CDR2 SYDVKM. The CDR3, as DNA: TGTGCCAGCAGGCTGGATTATGGCTACACCTTC. This encodes CASRLDYGYTF.

This clonotype has at least ten counts. The chain has TRBV20-1 and TRBJ2-3; TRBD2 agrees at 10 bases. J was trimmed by 7 bases and V by 0 bases; bases with no gene match: 7. This CDR3 comprises 15 residues. From germline, CDR1 is DFQATT and CDR2 SNEGSKA (reference sequence). CDR3 bases: TGCAGTGCTAGAGATCAGAGCGGGAGGGTCAATACGCAGTATTTT. Its protein is CSARDQSGRVNTQYF.

J is TRBJ1-1 and V is TRBV6-1, with unresolved D. The germline gives CDR1 MNHNS, CDR2 SASEGT. Trimming cost V 5 bases and J 2 bases, with 9 bases left between them. The CDR3 sequence is 13 residues long. The CDR3 protein is CASSRLLNTEAFF. CDR3 nucleotides: TGTGCCAGCAGTCGTCTTTTAAACACTGAAGCTTTCTTT.

This clonotype was picked up many times. V is TRBV28 and J is TRBJ1-4; D is unclear. The germline V and J ends were trimmed by 6 bases and 10 bases, with 18 bases remaining between them. The CDR3 extends over 14 amino acids. Germline assignment: CDR1 MDHEN and CDR2 SYDVKM. Here the CDR3 reads CASSQGIQAGKLFF. The CDR3 DNA reads TGTGCCAGCAGCCAAGGAATCCAGGCCGGAAAACTGTTTTTT.

This clonotype was seen a few times. This likely stems from a read error, as it lies one base from a far larger clone. The rearrangement joins TRBV2 to TRBJ2-7, with D unresolved. In germline, CDR1 is SNHLY, CDR2 FYNNEI. This CDR3 contains 14 residues. The CDR3, as DNA: TGTGCCTGCAGACAACGGTCCGACCAATACGAGCAGTACTTC. Protein product: CACRQRSDQYEQYF.

This clonotype was seen repeatedly, ten times or more. The rearrangement uses TRBV2 and TRBJ1-6; TRBD1 matches 7 bases. Trimming removed 8 bases from V and 9 bases from J; junction bases left unmatched: 10. Germline CDR1 is SNHLY and CDR2 is FYNNEI. This CDR3 is built from 14 residues. In nucleotides, the CDR3 is TGTGCCAGCGGCCCTGGCAGGGGGGTTTCACCCCTCCACTTT. It codes for CASGPGRGVSPLHF.

This clonotype was seen repeatedly, ten times or more. This chain links TRBV20-1 with TRBJ1-4; D perhaps matches TRBD1 (5 bases). The V gene lost 5 bases and the J gene lost 7 bases, with 17 bases spanning the gap. The germline V gene has CDR1 DFQATT and CDR2 SNEGSKA (reference sequence). This CDR3 is 14 amino acids long. CDR3 in amino acids: CSALGRAGGEKLFF. CDR3 sequence (DNA): TGCAGTGCTCTGGGACGTGCGGGAGGTGAAAAACTGTTTTTT.

This clonotype was seen ten or more times. The V call is TRBV19, the J call TRBJ1-5; weak D call: TRBD1 (6 bases). With 5 bases removed from V and 1 base from J, the gap between germline ends came to 12 bases. CDR1 and CDR2 (germline): LNHDA, SQIVND (reference sequence). The CDR3 has 15 residues. CDR3 amino acids: CASSAGDTSNQPQHF. The CDR3 DNA sequence: TGTGCCAGTAGTGCCGGGGACACAAGCAATCAGCCCCAGCATTTT.